This paragraph covers one T cell receptor (beta chain) sequence. This sample is part of a study of blood T cell repertoires in COVID-19. In the authors' methods: Scientists estimated how many nucleated cells there were by amplifying reference gene primers. This table comes from immunoSEQ multiplex PCR, and its TCRdb copy is limited to in-frame clones, with some not included. V, J and clone size derive from that table, while D and trimming were established from the DNA sequence. The repertoire includes more than 300,000 clones, roughly 90% of them detected once, and roughly 6.7% sits in the top ten. Germline CDR1 is SGHRS and CDR2 is YFSETQ. This CDR3 region has 15 residues. The V end was cut by 5 bases, the J end by 0 bases, with 12 bases between.

The material sequenced was peripheral blood. V is TRBV5-1 and J is TRBJ2-1; tentatively, D is TRBD2 (6 bases). This clonotype was sampled from a man in his late teens or twenties who had recovered from COVID-19. The CDR3 bases are TGCGCCAGCAGAATTGGGGGGAGCTCCTACAATGAGCAGTTCTTC. This encodes CASRIGGSSYNEQFF.